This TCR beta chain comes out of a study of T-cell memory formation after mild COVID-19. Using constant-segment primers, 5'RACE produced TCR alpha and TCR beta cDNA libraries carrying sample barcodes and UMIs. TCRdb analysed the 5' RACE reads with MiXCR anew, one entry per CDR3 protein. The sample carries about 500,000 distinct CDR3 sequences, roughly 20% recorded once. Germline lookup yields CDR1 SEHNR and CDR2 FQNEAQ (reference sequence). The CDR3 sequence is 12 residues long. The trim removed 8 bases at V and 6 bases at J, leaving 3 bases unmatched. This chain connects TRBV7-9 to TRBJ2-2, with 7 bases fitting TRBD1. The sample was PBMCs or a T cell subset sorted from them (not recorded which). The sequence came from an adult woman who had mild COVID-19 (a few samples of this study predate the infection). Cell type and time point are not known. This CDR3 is CASEGAPGELFF. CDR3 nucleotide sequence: TGTGCCAGCGAGGGGGCCCCCGGGGAGCTGTTTTTT. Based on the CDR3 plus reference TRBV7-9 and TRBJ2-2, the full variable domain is DTGVSQNPRHKITKRGQNVTFRCDPISEHNRLYWYRQTLGQGPEFLTYFQNEAQLEKSRLLSDRFSAERPKGSFSTLEIQRTEQGDSAMYLCASEGAPGELFFGEGSRLTVL.